This entry features one TCR beta chain sequence. The CDR3 contains 16 residues. CDR1 SGHTA and CDR2 FQGNSA come from the germline V gene. V lost 6 bases to trimming and J lost 5 bases; unmatched junction nucleotides: 9. TCRdb recomputed calls from the RACE reads with MiXCR, one row per CDR3 protein. Among tens of thousands of distinct CDR3 sequences listed, around 10% were seen once. These data belong to a study of human T cells and chemical hapten exposure. Study at large: Alopecia areata, totalis or universalis affected patients who were mostly female.

Stated time point: patch test 3, about 24 weeks after DPC sensitization. Specified treatment: therapeutic diphenylcyclopropenone sensitization with weekly scalp DPC. This sample comprised whole blood, obtained in connection with sensitization to the hapten diphenylcyclopropenone (DPC). The chain recombines TRBV7-2 with TRBJ2-6; 8 bases map to TRBD1. The clonotype was recovered from a woman between 50 and 59 years old with alopecia areata. Some clones in this sample may be carry-over from other donors' samples. CDR3 sequence: CASRGTGSRWANVLTF. CDR3 sequence (DNA): TGTGCCAGCAGGGGGACAGGTTCTCGGTGGGCCAACGTCCTGACTTTC.